The rows below give T cell receptor beta chains drawn from one sample of a study of control samples from healthy donors and cancer patients. Some clones are missing from TCRdb's copy, which holds only in-frame ones; the method was immunoSEQ multiplex PCR. The sample holds 76,000 or so clones, about nine tenths seen once. Sequences were obtained from PBMCs. These receptors were taken from a woman aged 45-65 years with colorectal cancer. The conserved cysteine and the conserved F or W are not part of the CDR3 here.

cdr3_aa	v_call	j_call	cdr3_length
ASKRRYTDTQY	TRBV2	TRBJ2-3	11
ASSLAASSYNEQF	TRBV28	TRBJ2-1	13
ASSVAGTIYNEQF	TRBV9	TRBJ2-1	13
ASSGRVAKNIQY	TRBV6-2/TRBV6-3	TRBJ2-4	12
ASSLGPNQPQH	TRBV7-9	TRBJ1-5	11
ASLYTGELF	TRBV19	TRBJ2-2	9
ASSQSRPGELF	TRBV3-1/TRBV3-2	TRBJ2-2	11
ASSGNYGYT	TRBV28	TRBJ1-2	9
ASSQFRVNTEAF	TRBV23-1	TRBJ1-1	12
ASSIPGLAGRDTQY	TRBV19	TRBJ2-3	14